This entry lists 2 T cell receptor beta chains sequenced from one sample in a study of T-cell reconstitution after alpha-beta-depleted transplantation in children. A library of TCRbeta sequences, prepared with unique molecular identifiers, was generated. TCRdb recomputed calls from the PCR reads with MiXCR, one row per CDR3 protein. The profile shows 200,000 to 250,000 distinct CDR3 sequences, around 12% of them singletons. The material sequenced was PBMCs from the stem cell graft donor, taken from the stem cell graft. Every receptor here comes from a human donor who donated a stem cell graft to a child with acute lymphoblastic leukemia.

This clonotype was recorded at least ten times. The rearrangement joins TRBV4-2 to TRBJ2-3; unclear D gene. V shed 3 bases and J shed 4 bases, with 8 bases lying between them. Germline values: CDR1 LGHNA, CDR2 YNFKEQ. The CDR3 runs 13 residues. CDR3 sequence: CASSQFSADTQYF. CDR3 DNA sequence: TGTGCCAGCAGCCAGTTTAGTGCAGATACGCAGTATTTT.

The table lists this clonotype with many counts. This chain links TRBV20-1 with TRBJ1-2; tentatively, D is TRBD1 (5 bases). CDR1 is DFQATT, CDR2 SNEGSKA, per germline (reference sequence). The CDR3 is made up of 14 amino acids. V gave up 1 base and J gave up 1 base, with 10 bases separating them. The CDR3 DNA sequence: TGCAGTGCTAGAGTCAGGCAGGGTAACTATGGCTACACCTTC. This gives the protein CSARVRQGNYGYTF.